The 6 T cell receptor beta chains in this list originate from one sample, sequenced in a study of post-analysis software for immune sequencing data. Overall study findings and caveats: In patients, roughly 5 TRBV segments were more frequent than in controls, with TRBV5-6, TRBV5-1 and TRBV20-1 among them.

The antigens for these receptors are not known. Prepared libraries of TCR beta cDNA carried unique molecular identifiers. TCRdb re-called the PCR reads through MiXCR, storing one row per CDR3 protein. The sample lists 820,000 or so distinct CDR3 sequences; roughly half were seen once. Sequencing input: blood. Every receptor here comes from a girl between 5 and 17 years old with multiple sclerosis.

The chain uses TRBV12-3 or TRBV12-4 and TRBJ1-2; D gene unclear. Trimming shortened V by 1 base and J by 2 bases, and 5 bases separated the two germline ends. The CDR3 totals 13 residues. CDR3 coding DNA: TGTGCCAGCAGTTTAGGCCCCAACTATGGCTACACCTTC. Protein: CASSLGPNYGYTF.

V and J are TRBV5-1 and TRBJ1-6; D may be TRBD1 (6 bases). The CDR3 runs 15 residues. From germline, CDR1 is SGHRS and CDR2 YFSETQ. Deletions cut 1 base from V and 9 bases from J, with 14 bases between. The CDR3 loop reads CASSLRGGTGSPLHF. In nucleotides, the CDR3 is TGCGCCAGCAGCTTGAGAGGGGGTACGGGTTCACCCCTCCACTTT.

The sample holds a few counts of this clonotype. This chain's CDR3 is CASSYGQTYEQYF. In nucleotides, the CDR3 is TGTGCCAGCAGTTACGGCCAGACCTACGAGCAGTACTTC. The chain links TRBV6-5 to TRBJ2-7; D is undetermined. Trimming took 2 bases from V and 2 from J, leaving 7 bases between them. CDR1 is MNHEY and CDR2 is SVGAGI in the germline V gene. CDR3 length: 13 residues.

The genes are TRBV10-3 and TRBJ2-5; D possibly corresponds to TRBD2 (6 bases). This CDR3 has 13 amino acids. V lost 8 bases to trimming and J lost 4 bases, with 14 bases between them. CDR1 is ENHRY and CDR2 is SYGVKD in the germline V gene. The CDR3 DNA reads TGTGCCATCTCCAAGGGAGGAGGAGAGACCCAGTACTTC. Protein product: CAISKGGGETQYF.

V usage is TRBV5-1 and J usage is TRBJ2-7; no clear D. TRBJ2-5 explains the end of the DNA better; the J call may be wrong. The CDR3 is 15 amino acids. In germline, CDR1 is SGHRS, CDR2 YFSETQ. The DNA for the CDR3 is TGCGCCAGCAGCTTGGAACCGTCAACCCAGGAGACCCAGTACTTC. This sequence encodes CASSLEPSTQETQYF.

This rearrangement joins TRBV28 to TRBJ2-5; TRBD1 matches at 8 bases. The J call may be faulty, since TRBJ2-7 better matches the DNA end. The CDR3 covers 16 residues. CDR1 is MDHEN, CDR2 SYDVKM, per germline. The CDR3 region has the DNA TGTGCCAGCAGTTCGACAGGGGTGGGCTTCCTCGCCGAGCAGTACTTC. Its protein is CASSSTGVGFLAEQYF.